The 25 T cell receptor beta chains below were found in one sample sequenced in a study of cytomegalovirus exposure and HLA in healthy donors. This PCR relied on a set of 60 Vbeta primers and 13 Jbeta primers. TCRdb keeps only in-frame clones here, not all; method: immunoSEQ multiplex PCR. Of 150,000 to 200,000 clones listed, around 80% are singletons. What was sequenced was PBMCs. Receptors originate from a man aged 25 to 40 in good health and CMV-seronegative.

This clone was picked up a small number of times. CDR3 DNA sequence: TGTGCCAGCAGTGAAGCGGCCAGAACCAACTATGGCTACACCTTC. Translating gives CASSEAARTNYGYTF. This chain connects TRBV6-1 to TRBJ1-2; no definite D call. V lost 0 bases and J lost 2, with 10 bases in between. CDR3 size: 15 residues. Germline V gene data show CDR1 as MNHNS and CDR2 as SASEGT.

This chain connects TRBV5-4 to TRBJ2-5; D is unclear. CDR1 is SGHNT and CDR2 is YYREEE in the germline V gene (reference sequence). V gave up 2 bases and J gave up 2 bases, with 10 bases separating them. The CDR3 contains 14 residues. CDR3 bases: TGTGCCAGCAGCTTTTCAGTGACTCAAGAGACCCAGTACTTC. This encodes CASSFSVTQETQYF.

In this sample, this clone turned up once. In nucleotides, the CDR3 is TGTGCCAGCAGTTCCCCCGGGACAGGGATAAACTATGGCTACACCTTC. It is translated as CASSSPGTGINYGYTF. This chain links TRBV28 with TRBJ1-2, with TRBD1 identical over 9 bases. The junction had 8 bases not matched to a gene; V was cut back by 4 bases and J by 2 bases. The CDR3 loop spans 16 amino acids. Germline lookup yields CDR1 MDHEN and CDR2 SYDVKM.

The gene calls are TRBV27 and TRBJ2-5; D unresolved. The ends were cut back, 5 bases at V and 4 bases at J, with 11 bases in the middle. The CDR3 consists of 13 residues. Germline CDR1 MNHEY, CDR2 SMNVEV (reference sequence). The CDR3 sequence: CASSPDAGETQYF. The CDR3 nucleotides read TGTGCCAGCAGTCCCGATGCAGGAGAGACCCAGTACTTC.

Notes on this clone: A junction end diverges from the germline sequence, so it may reflect a read error. The rearrangement uses TRBV28 and TRBJ2-1; 12 positions match TRBD2. From germline, CDR1 is MDHEN and CDR2 SYDVKM. The CDR3 spans 18 residues. CDR3 amino acids: CAGSLSLAGGSSYNEQFF. DNA for the CDR3: TGTGCCGGCAGTTTGTCACTAGCGGGGGGAAGCTCCTACAATGAGCAGTTCTTC. The full variable domain, rest sourced from reference TRBV28 and TRBJ2-1, is DVKVTQSSRYLVKRTGEKVFLECVQDMDHENMFWYRQDPGLGLRLIYFSYDVKMKEKGDIPEGYSVSREKKERFSLILESASTNQTSMYLCAGSLSLAGGSSYNEQFFGPGTRLTVL.

Remarks on this clone: Other DNA sequences of this sample code for an identical CDR3. This rearrangement joins TRBV11-3 to TRBJ2-7; weak D call: TRBD1 (5 bases). This CDR3 contains 17 residues. Germline V gene data show CDR1 as SGHNT and CDR2 as YENEEA. The V and J ends lost 2 bases and 4 bases respectively, with 21 bases between them. The CDR3 region is CASSLCQGTTRSYEQYF. The CDR3 DNA reads TGTGCCAGCAGCTTATGTCAGGGAACGACCAGGTCTTACGAGCAGTACTTC.

The chain has TRBV5-4 and TRBJ1-2; D is undetermined. The CDR3 is made up of 12 amino acids. Trimming took 3 bases from V and 8 from J, leaving 11 bases between them. Germline-derived CDR1 and CDR2 are SGHNT and YYREEE (reference sequence). The CDR3 here is CASSSGIGGYTF. Written as DNA, the CDR3 is TGTGCCAGCAGCTCGGGGATCGGCGGCTACACCTTC.

The V and J genes are TRBV7-9 and TRBJ1-1, with a possible D match to TRBD1 (5 bases). CDR3 length: 11 residues. CDR1 is SEHNR and CDR2 is FQNEAQ in the germline V gene (reference sequence). The V end lost 5 bases, the J end lost 6 bases, and 7 bases lay between the germline ends. This chain's CDR3 is CASSPQAEAFF. The CDR3, as DNA: TGTGCCAGCAGCCCACAGGCTGAAGCTTTCTTT.

This chain connects TRBV6-5 to TRBJ1-4; D possibly corresponds to TRBD1 (6 bases). This CDR3 comprises 15 residues. Deletions cut 2 bases from V and 6 bases from J, with 13 bases between. In germline, CDR1 is MNHEY, CDR2 SVGAGI. The CDR3 nucleotides read TGTGCCAGCAGTTACAGGGCGGGGGGCGATGAAAAACTGTTTTTT. This translates into CASSYRAGGDEKLFF.

The rearrangement joins TRBV19 to TRBJ2-5; D call uncertain. The germline V gene encodes CDR1 LNHDA and CDR2 SQIVND (reference sequence). Trimming took 4 bases from V and 4 from J, leaving 10 bases between them. CDR3 length equals 13 residues. CDR3 sequence reads: CASSTGSGETQYF. CDR3 nucleotide sequence: TGTGCCAGTAGTACTGGGTCGGGAGAGACCCAGTACTTC.

This chain joins TRBV7-3 and TRBJ2-1; D is unclear. Germline V gene sequence: CDR1 SGHTA, CDR2 FQGTGA. The V end was cut by 5 bases, the J end by 8 bases, with 10 bases between. The CDR3 consists of 12 residues. Here the CDR3 DNA reads TGTGCCAGCAGCCTGACCGAGGATGAGCAGTTCTTC. Residues: CASSLTEDEQFF.

The chain carries TRBV28 and TRBJ1-4; TRBD1 aligns across 8 bases. Germline V gives CDR1 MDHEN, CDR2 SYDVKM. J was trimmed by 2 bases and V by 6 bases; bases with no gene match: 11. The CDR3 consists of 17 residues. The CDR3 is CASSPGTGLQTNEKLFF. As DNA, the CDR3 is TGTGCCAGCAGCCCCGGGACAGGCCTCCAGACTAATGAAAAACTGTTTTTT.

CDR3 in DNA: TGTGCCAGCAGCTTCCGGGACATTTGTTTCTTT. Its translation is CASSFRDICFF. The chain links TRBV7-2 to TRBJ1-1; possibly TRBD1 for D (6 bases). Looked up from germline, CDR1 is SGHTA and CDR2 is FQGNSA. This CDR3 has 11 residues. V was trimmed by 3 bases and J by 13 bases, leaving 12 bases between them. The full variable domain, with the rest looked up from reference TRBV7-2 and TRBJ1-1, is GAGVSQSPSNKVTEKGKDVELRCDPISGHTALYWYRQSLGQGLEFLIYFQGNSAPDKSGLPSDRFSAERTGGSVSTLTIQRTQQEDSAVYLCASSFRDICFFGQGTRLTVV.

This rearrangement joins TRBV14 to TRBJ1-2, with D maybe TRBD1 (5 bases). Trimming cost V 5 bases and J 5 bases, with 15 bases left between them. This CDR3 is 14 amino acids long. Germline V lookup: CDR1 SGHDN, CDR2 FVKESK. In nucleotides, the CDR3 is TGTGCCAGCAGCTACGACCGGGCAGGGTATGGCTACACCTTC. Amino acid sequence: CASSYDRAGYGYTF.

The CDR3 is CASSLGQGYTEAFF. The CDR3, as DNA: TGCGCCAGCAGCCTGGGACAGGGCTACACTGAAGCTTTCTTT. The V and J genes are TRBV5-1 and TRBJ1-1; 9 bases line up with TRBD1. Germline loops: CDR1 SGHRS, CDR2 YFSETQ. The V gene end was trimmed by 4 bases and the J gene end by 3 bases; junction bases not matched to a gene: 4. This CDR3 contains 14 residues.

This chain links TRBV6-4 with TRBJ1-1; D is undetermined. The CDR3 contains 14 residues. V was shortened by 6 bases and J by 1 base, with 12 bases between the two germline ends. Germline V gene sequence: CDR1 MRHNA, CDR2 SNTAGT. This CDR3 is CASRVMGGNTEAFF. DNA of the CDR3: TGTGCCAGCAGAGTCATGGGAGGGAACACTGAAGCTTTCTTT.

This clone was picked up a small number of times. The genes are TRBV28 and TRBJ2-5; D uncertain. V was clipped by 6 bases and J by 1 base, with 12 bases between them. CDR3 length: 14 residues. CDR1 is MDHEN and CDR2 is SYDVKM in the germline V gene. DNA of the CDR3: TGTGCCAGCAGCCGTAGCTTCCCCCAAGAGACCCAGTACTTC. As protein: CASSRSFPQETQYF.

V is TRBV5-4 and J is TRBJ1-2; D not resolved. V lost 0 bases and J lost 8, with 17 bases in between. The CDR3 is made up of 15 amino acids. Germline V gene data show CDR1 as SGHNT and CDR2 as YYREEE (reference sequence). The CDR3 spells CASSLGPGSNVGYTF. CDR3 sequence (DNA): TGTGCCAGCAGCTTGGGGCCAGGAAGCAACGTAGGCTACACCTTC.

The chain employs TRBV28 and TRBJ1-2; TRBD1 aligns across 8 bases. V trimming: 6 bases; J trimming: 5 bases; junction bases outside the gene matches: 8. Germline-derived CDR1 and CDR2 are MDHEN and SYDVKM. This CDR3 is built from 14 residues. CDR3 loop: CASRPGQDLYGYTF. The CDR3 DNA sequence: TGTGCCAGCAGGCCGGGACAGGATTTGTATGGCTACACCTTC.

V is TRBV5-1 and J is TRBJ2-5, with 8 bases matching TRBD2. V dropped 4 bases and J dropped 1; count of bases not matched to a gene: 0. Germline V gives CDR1 SGHRS, CDR2 YFSETQ. The CDR3 spans 13 residues. The DNA for the CDR3 is TGCGCCAGCAGCACTAGCGGCCAAGAGACCCAGTACTTC. This gives the protein CASSTSGQETQYF.

This chain connects TRBV14 to TRBJ2-1; 12 nucleotides match TRBD2. CDR1 SGHDN and CDR2 FVKESK come from the germline V gene. The length of the CDR3 is 18 residues. The ends lost 0 bases at V and 3 bases at J; junction bases unmatched: 6. The chain's CDR3 is CASSQELLTSGSYNEQFF. The CDR3 nucleotides read TGTGCCAGCAGCCAAGAACTACTGACTAGCGGGAGCTACAATGAGCAGTTCTTC.

The chain couples TRBV5-6 to TRBJ1-1, with a tentative D call TRBD1 (5 bases). This CDR3 region has 15 residues. V shed 4 bases and J shed 5 bases, with 18 bases lying between them. Germline V CDR1 and CDR2: SGHDT, YYEEEE. CDR3 DNA sequence: TGTGCCAGCAGCGGACCCCCCAGGGCTGCAACTGAAGCTTTCTTT. It yields the protein CASSGPPRAATEAFF.

The sample holds one count of this clone. The chain recombines TRBV6-5 with TRBJ1-3; D may be TRBD1 (5 bases). The CDR3 loop spans 15 amino acids. Germline V gene data show CDR1 as MNHEY and CDR2 as SVGAGI. Trimming removed 0 bases from V and 4 bases from J, with 10 bases in between. CDR3 amino acids: CASSYSRGGGNTIYF. Written as DNA, the CDR3 is TGTGCCAGCAGTTACTCGAGGGGAGGAGGAAACACCATATATTTT.

The chain links TRBV18 to TRBJ1-2; 11 bases are a match to TRBD1. CDR1 and CDR2 (germline): KGHSH, LQKENI. After removal of 5 bases from V and 5 bases from J, the junction contained 10 bases not matched to a gene. The CDR3 totals 16 residues. CDR3 protein: CASSSDRGREFYGYTF. The CDR3 region has the DNA TGTGCCAGCTCATCGGACAGGGGGCGCGAGTTTTATGGCTACACCTTC.

The chain links TRBV6-5 to TRBJ2-2, with D possibly matching TRBD2 (5 bases). The CDR3 is 14 residues long. CDR1 is MNHEY, CDR2 SVGAGI, per germline. V lost 8 bases and J 6 bases, leaving 16 bases between the germline ends. CDR3 nucleotides: TGTGCCAGCCAGGTCGAAATGAGGGCCGGGGAGCTGTTTTTT. Protein product: CASQVEMRAGELFF.